This T cell receptor (beta chain) was sequenced for a study of blood T cell repertoires in COVID-19. Study-level background: COVID-19 samples collected from the United States, Italy and Spain covered acute and convalescent phases. Sample material is recorded as cDNA or gDNA derived from T cells, B-cell-depleted T cells, or PBMCs.

The CDR3 sequence is 16 residues long. With 2 bases clipped from V and 4 bases from J, the junction kept 9 bases outside the gene matches. Germline loops: CDR1 SGDLS, CDR2 YYNGEE. Source study methods: Reference gene primer amplification in the assay estimated nucleated cell counts. Measured with immunoSEQ multiplex PCR; TCRdb has only the in-frame clones, and not every one. V and J calls plus clone size are reproduced from that table; the DNA served to infer D and trimming. The table has roughly 380,000 clones, 85% seen once. Sequencing was done on a sample of peripheral blood. The V call is TRBV9, the J call TRBJ2-3, with 8 bases aligning to TRBD2. The TCR originated in a woman aged 18 to 35 with acute or convalescent COVID-19. The CDR3 protein is CASSVVGGLVPDTQYF. As DNA, the CDR3 is TGTGCCAGCAGCGTCGTAGGGGGACTAGTCCCAGATACGCAGTATTTT. Drawing the rest from reference TRBV9 and TRBJ2-3, the complete variable domain is DSGVTQTPKHLITATGQRVTLRCSPRSGDLSVYWYQQSLDQGLQFLIQYYNGEERAKGNILERFSAQQFPDLHSELNLSSLELGDSALYFCASSVVGGLVPDTQYFGPGTRLTVL.